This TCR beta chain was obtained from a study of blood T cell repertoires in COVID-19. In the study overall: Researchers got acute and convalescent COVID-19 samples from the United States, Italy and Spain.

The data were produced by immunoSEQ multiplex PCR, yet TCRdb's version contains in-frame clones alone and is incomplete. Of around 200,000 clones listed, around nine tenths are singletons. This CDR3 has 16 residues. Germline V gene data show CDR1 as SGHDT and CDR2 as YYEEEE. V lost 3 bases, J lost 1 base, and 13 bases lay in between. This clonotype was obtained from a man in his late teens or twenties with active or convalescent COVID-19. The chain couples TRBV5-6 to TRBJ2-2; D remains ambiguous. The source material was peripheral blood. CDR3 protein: CASSSRRLKNTGELFF. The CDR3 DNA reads TGTGCCAGCAGCTCCCGGCGGCTGAAGAACACCGGGGAGCTGTTTTTT.